Below, one T cell receptor (beta chain) is given with its context. This CDR3 region has 16 residues. Germline V gene sequence: CDR1 MNHEY, CDR2 SVGAGI. Unmatched junction bases numbered 11, after V lost 3 bases and J lost 7 bases. This record comes from a study of blood T cell repertoires in COVID-19. Study context: From T cells, B-cell-depleted T cells, or PBMCs came the material, which was cDNA or gDNA.

Donors in Cohort 3 who had recovered were those with two negative PCRs, healthcare professional clearance, or resolution of their symptoms. Method: immunoSEQ multiplex PCR; TCRdb's copy keeps in-frame clones and lacks some. The repertoire holds 250,000 or so clones, with roughly 80% as singletons. This clonotype was sampled from a man in his sixties who had recovered from COVID-19. This chain uses TRBV6-5 with TRBJ2-5, with 10 bases lining up with TRBD2. The sequenced sample consisted of PBMCs or T cells enriched from blood (not recorded which). CDR3 in DNA: TGTGCCAGCAGTTATGGGAGCGGGGGGGTCCCGGGGACCCAGTACTTC. Translation gives CASSYGSGGVPGTQYF.